The text below deals with one TCR beta chain. This specimen belongs to a study of brain T cells in children with intractable seizures. V was clipped by 0 bases and J by 4 bases; unmatched bases: 5. This CDR3 is built from 15 residues. The V gene's germline CDR1 is SGDLS and CDR2 YYNGEE. Some clones are missing from TCRdb's copy, which holds only in-frame ones; the method was immunoSEQ multiplex PCR. The profile shows under 45,000 clones, around nine tenths of them singletons. This receptor was obtained from a girl aged 2-10 years with tuberous sclerosis and intractable seizures. The rearrangement joins TRBV9 to TRBJ2-3; 7 bases align to TRBD2. Material: peripheral blood, obtained at surgery. DNA for the CDR3: TGTGCCAGCAGCGTAGCTGGGAGGGAACCAGATACGCAGTATTTT. Protein product: CASSVAGREPDTQYF. The full variable domain, with the rest looked up from reference TRBV9 and TRBJ2-3, is DSGVTQTPKHLITATGQRVTLRCSPRSGDLSVYWYQQSLDQGLQFLIQYYNGEERAKGNILERFSAQQFPDLHSELNLSSLELGDSALYFCASSVAGREPDTQYFGPGTRLTVL.